One and the same sample provided the 6 T cell receptor beta chains below, sequenced in a study of blood T cell repertoires in COVID-19. Data came from immunoSEQ multiplex PCR; TCRdb stores just in-frame clones and leaves some out. This table holds 97,000 or so clones, 70% to 90% found once. The sample comprised peripheral blood. All receptors come from a man between 60 and 70 years old with acute or convalescent COVID-19.

The gene calls are TRBV6-5 and TRBJ1-2, with a tentative D call TRBD1 (5 bases). The V end lost 2 bases, the J end lost 3 bases, and 13 bases lay between the germline ends. Germline loops: CDR1 MNHEY, CDR2 SVGAGI. This CDR3 region has 15 residues. CDR3 amino acids: CASSYIGGWDYGYTF. The CDR3 region has the DNA TGTGCCAGCAGTTACATCGGGGGTTGGGACTATGGCTACACCTTC.

The chain links TRBV27 to TRBJ1-2; the D gene is possibly TRBD1 (5 bases). Germline assignment: CDR1 MNHEY and CDR2 SMNVEV (reference sequence). Trimming removed 1 base at V and 4 bases at J, with 16 bases between. This CDR3 contains 16 residues. The CDR3 spells CASSLFGGTDGYGYTF. The CDR3 region has the DNA TGTGCCAGCAGTTTATTCGGAGGGACGGACGGCTATGGCTACACCTTC.

This clone turned up a few times. The chain carries TRBV14 and TRBJ1-2; D is perhaps TRBD1 (6 bases). Looked up from germline, CDR1 is SGHDN and CDR2 is FVKESK. The CDR3 consists of 14 residues. With 3 bases removed from V and 4 bases from J, the gap between germline ends came to 12 bases. The CDR3 loop is CASSQQGGGYGYTF. DNA of the CDR3: TGTGCCAGCAGCCAGCAAGGGGGGGGCTATGGCTACACCTTC. The variable domain in full, with the rest retrieved from reference TRBV14 and TRBJ1-2, is EAGVTQFPSHSVIEKGQTVTLRCDPISGHDNLYWYRRVMGKEIKFLLHFVKESKQDESGMPNNRFLAERTGGTYSTLKVQPAELEDSGVYFCASSQQGGGYGYTFGSGTRLTVV.

The rearrangement joins TRBV18 to TRBJ1-2; TRBD1 is a possible D gene (5 bases). This CDR3 is 14 amino acids long. Germline assignment: CDR1 KGHSH and CDR2 LQKENI. V was cut by 2 bases and J by 7 bases, with 14 bases left in between. CDR3 sequence reads: CASSPGSVGGGYTF. CDR3 bases: TGTGCCAGCTCACCAGGCAGCGTGGGGGGTGGCTACACCTTC.

V and J are TRBV15 and TRBJ1-1; 10 bases match TRBD1. CDR3 size: 14 residues. The V and J ends lost 3 bases and 7 bases, in that order; junction bases with no gene match: 5. The germline gives CDR1 LNHNV, CDR2 YYDKDF (reference sequence). Here the CDR3 DNA reads TGTGCCACCAGCAGGCTGACAGGGGGCAGTGAAGCTTTCTTT. It is translated as CATSRLTGGSEAFF.

V gene TRBV7-7 combines with J gene TRBJ2-3; TRBD2 aligns across 9 bases. Trimming removed 3 bases from V and 1 base from J; junction bases left unmatched: 2. CDR1 is SSHAT, CDR2 FNYEAQ, per germline (reference sequence). The CDR3 loop spans 15 amino acids. The CDR3, as DNA: TGTGCCAGCAGCTTCGGGACTAGCCGCACAGATACGCAGTATTTT. It codes for CASSFGTSRTDTQYF.